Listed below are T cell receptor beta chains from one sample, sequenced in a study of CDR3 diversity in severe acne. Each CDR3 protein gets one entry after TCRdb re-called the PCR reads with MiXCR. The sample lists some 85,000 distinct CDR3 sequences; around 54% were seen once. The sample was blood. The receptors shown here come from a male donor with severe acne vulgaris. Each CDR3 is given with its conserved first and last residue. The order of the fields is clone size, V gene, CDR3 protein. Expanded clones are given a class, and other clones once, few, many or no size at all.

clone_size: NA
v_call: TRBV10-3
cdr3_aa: CAIRPGTNEKLFF

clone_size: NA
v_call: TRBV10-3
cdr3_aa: CANSVRQGDQPQHF

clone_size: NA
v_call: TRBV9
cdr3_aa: CASSGGDGGVWEQYF

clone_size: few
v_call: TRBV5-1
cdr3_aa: CASSLGTSGLEYNEQFF

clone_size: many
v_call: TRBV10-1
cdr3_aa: CASSSGLAGRGSGANVLTF

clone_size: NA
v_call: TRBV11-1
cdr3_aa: CASSLAITGYYEQYF

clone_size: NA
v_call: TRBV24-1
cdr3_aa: CATSSHEQYF

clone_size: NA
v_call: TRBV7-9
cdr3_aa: CDSSLVGRGNNSPLHFGNGTQYF

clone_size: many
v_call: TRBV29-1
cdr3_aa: CSDWTATGTQYF

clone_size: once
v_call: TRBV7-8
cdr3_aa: CASSARLALSSYEQYF

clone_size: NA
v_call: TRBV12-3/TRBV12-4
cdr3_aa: CASIGGSAGTLNEQFF

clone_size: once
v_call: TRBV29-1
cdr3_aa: CSAMGRGVYEQYF

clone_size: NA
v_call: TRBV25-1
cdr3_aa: CASSGGSAGSGNTIYF

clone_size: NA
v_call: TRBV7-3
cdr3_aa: CASRGLTNTGELFF

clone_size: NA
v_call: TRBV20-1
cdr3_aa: CSARDGSSYEQYF

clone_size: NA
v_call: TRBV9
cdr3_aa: CASSPRLAGAGGELFF

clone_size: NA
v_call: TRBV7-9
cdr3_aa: CASSPYVETQYF

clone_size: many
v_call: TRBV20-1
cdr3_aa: CSARDGTSGRSLAKNIQYF

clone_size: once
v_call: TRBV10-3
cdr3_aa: CAIRPQETQYF

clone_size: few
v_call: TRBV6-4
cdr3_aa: CARSDSNAGELFF

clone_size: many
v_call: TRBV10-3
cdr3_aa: CATATGTDSGNTIYF

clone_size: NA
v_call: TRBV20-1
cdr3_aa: CSAREVAASYEQYF

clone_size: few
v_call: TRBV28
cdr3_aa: CAHIGTQDRGRAGELFF

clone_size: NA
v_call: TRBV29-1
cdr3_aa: CSVEDLDRGQRYTF

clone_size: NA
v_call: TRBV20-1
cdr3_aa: CSAAGRVQETQYF

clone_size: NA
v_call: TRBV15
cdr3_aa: CATSRDIGISYEQYF

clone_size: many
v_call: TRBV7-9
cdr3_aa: CASSLRWTDSYEQYF